The present entry profiles one T cell receptor beta chain with its context. What it binds is not known. This specimen belongs to a study of shared clonotypes between healthy human individuals. Trimming shortened V by 6 bases and J by 5 bases, and 15 bases separated the two germline ends. The CDR3 length is 14 residues. Looked up from germline, CDR1 is SGHRS and CDR2 is YFSETQ. Per the authors' pipeline: Quality scores were absent from the junction-only immunoSEQ sequences, so filtering differed. Repertoires were generated with immunoSEQ multiplex PCR, while TCRdb's copy carries only in-frame clones and drops some. The V and J calls and the clone size are those of that table, but D and trimming were determined from the DNA. The sample lists some 790,000 clones; around 77% were seen once. Broader study findings: Clonotypes which were not shared had lower generation probabilities than clonotypes that all four donors shared.

What was sequenced was memory CD4+ T cells sorted from blood. Regarding subset: CD45RA-negative fraction. The source is a woman in her 30s in good health. This chain links TRBV5-1 with TRBJ2-1; TRBD2 is a possible D gene (6 bases). CDR3 sequence: CASTPWDLDNEQFF. As DNA, the CDR3 is TGCGCCAGCACCCCATGGGACTTGGACAATGAGCAGTTCTTC.